These 26 T cell receptor beta chains came from one sample sequenced in a study of blood T cell repertoires in COVID-19 (dated by TCRdb to 2018 to 2021). To prepare the library, the immunoSEQ multiplex PCR assay was applied. This is the immuneACCESS table as TCRdb keeps it, with only in-frame sequences that have V and J called. A part of the clones is gone; compared with another copy, unresolved V genes explain less than half, and the rest is unexplained. This sample has about 140,000 clones in its table, and over 80% of those were observed once. Approximately 10% of the sample rests with the top ten. The source material was peripheral blood. The origin of the receptors is a woman older than 75 with acute or convalescent COVID-19.

This chain joins TRBV3-1 (or the pseudogene TRBV3-2) and TRBJ1-4; D ambiguous. The V end lost 0 bases, the J end lost 4 bases, and 12 bases lay between the germline ends. Germline CDR1 and CDR2: LGHDT and YNNKEL (reference sequence). The CDR3 is made up of 16 amino acids. This CDR3 is CASSQDPSGLNEKLFF. The CDR3 bases are TGTGCCAGCAGCCAAGATCCGTCGGGTCTTAATGAAAAACTGTTTTTT.

The rearrangement uses TRBV5-6 and TRBJ2-3, with 7 bases identical to TRBD1. V lost 2 bases, J lost 4 bases, and 7 bases stayed unmatched. The CDR3 has 15 residues. CDR1 is SGHDT, CDR2 YYEEEE, per germline. The CDR3 DNA reads as TGTGCCAGCAGCTTTTTGGGCAGGGGGTCAGATACGCAGTATTTT. Amino acid sequence: CASSFLGRGSDTQYF.

The chain recombines TRBV6-5 with TRBJ1-1; D remains unclear. V dropped 2 bases and J dropped 7 bases, with 14 bases sitting between them. The CDR3 covers 14 residues. The germline gives CDR1 MNHEY, CDR2 SVGAGI. CDR3 nucleotides: TGTGCCAGCAGTTACGTAGGGAGAGGAGGTGAAGCTTTCTTT. Protein sequence: CASSYVGRGGEAFF.

The gene calls are TRBV4-1 and TRBJ1-5; D is perhaps TRBD1 (5 bases). The CDR3 is made up of 15 amino acids. V lost 4 bases, J lost 5 bases, and 15 bases lay in between. Per the germline V gene, CDR1 is MGHRA and CDR2 is YSYEKL. CDR3 sequence: CASSPREQDDQPQHF. CDR3 in DNA: TGCGCCAGCAGCCCAAGGGAACAGGACGATCAGCCCCAGCATTTT.

The V gene is TRBV9, the J gene TRBJ1-2; a possible D gene is TRBD1 (5 bases). Deletions cut 2 bases from V and 4 bases from J, with 9 bases between. The CDR3 sequence is 13 residues long. The germline gives CDR1 SGDLS, CDR2 YYNGEE. As DNA, the CDR3 is TGTGCCAGCAGCGTTACCCAGGGCTATGGCTACACCTTC. Translating gives CASSVTQGYGYTF.

The gene calls are TRBV5-8 and TRBJ1-1, with 8 nucleotides matching TRBD1. The junction had 8 bases not matched to a gene; V was cut back by 4 bases and J by 0 bases. Germline V gene lookup returns CDR1 SGHTS and CDR2 YDEGEE. This CDR3 is 16 amino acids long. The CDR3 coding sequence is TGTGCCAGCAGCCGGGACAGGAGAAACATGAACACTGAAGCTTTCTTT. Its translation is CASSRDRRNMNTEAFF.

This clone appeared a few times. The CDR3 loop reads CAWKARNTEAFF. As DNA, the CDR3 is TGTGCCTGGAAAGCGAGGAACACTGAAGCTTTCTTT. The V and J genes are TRBV30 and TRBJ1-1; no clear D gene. The CDR3 extends over 12 amino acids. The V gene lost 4 bases and the J gene lost 1 base, with 7 bases spanning the gap. CDR1 and CDR2 from the germline V gene are GTSNPN and SVGIG (reference sequence).

This sequence joins TRBV5-6 and TRBJ2-2; D not certain. CDR3 length: 13 residues. Germline CDR1 and CDR2: SGHDT and YYEEEE. V shed 2 bases and J shed 6 bases, with 8 bases lying between them. The CDR3 is CASSFGPAGELFF. The CDR3 nucleotides are TGTGCCAGCAGCTTTGGGCCGGCCGGGGAGCTGTTTTTT.

The chain combines TRBV19 with TRBJ2-1; D uncertain. Germline CDR1 and CDR2: LNHDA and SQIVND (reference sequence). The CDR3 loop spans 12 amino acids. V shed 3 bases and J shed 7 bases, with 7 bases lying between them. The chain's CDR3 is CASSISRNEQFF. CDR3 in DNA: TGTGCCAGTAGTATTTCGCGGAATGAGCAGTTCTTC.

This clone occurred once. The sample holds other DNA sequences that translate to the same CDR3. J is TRBJ1-4 and V is TRBV5-1, with 8 bases fitting TRBD1. Trimming took 0 bases from V and 5 from J; bases not matched to a gene: 0. CDR1 and CDR2 from the germline V gene are SGHRS and YFSETQ. The CDR3 sequence is 14 residues long. The CDR3 DNA is TGCGCCAGCAGCTTGGGACAGGGGAATGAAAAACTGTTTTTT. It is translated as CASSLGQGNEKLFF.

This clone came up once. The CDR3 DNA is TGTGCCAGCAGCGACATTGGGGGGGCCGAGCAGTACTTC. Translated: CASSDIGGAEQYF. This chain uses TRBV7-3 with TRBJ2-7; D is perhaps TRBD2 (7 bases). Germline V gene data show CDR1 as SGHTA and CDR2 as FQGTGA. The CDR3 runs 13 residues. V shed 5 bases and J shed 6 bases, with 14 bases lying between them.

V is TRBV5-8 and J is TRBJ1-2; 9 nucleotides align to TRBD1. Trimming took 4 bases from V and 6 from J; bases not matched to a gene: 10. The CDR3 length is 15 residues. Germline CDR1 SGHTS, CDR2 YDEGEE. CDR3 amino acids: CASSPRDRAPHGYTF. CDR3 in DNA: TGTGCCAGCAGCCCCCGGGACAGGGCCCCACATGGCTACACCTTC.

The chain has TRBV6-1 and TRBJ1-1, with TRBD1 matching over 9 bases. Germline V gene sequence: CDR1 MNHNS, CDR2 SASEGT. The CDR3 loop spans 14 amino acids. V was pared by 5 bases and J by 1 base, with 2 bases of the junction left unmatched. CDR3 in amino acids: CASSIQGANTEAFF. CDR3 coding DNA: TGTGCCAGCAGTATACAGGGGGCGAACACTGAAGCTTTCTTT.

V and J are TRBV6-6 and TRBJ1-6; D gene unclear. This CDR3 is built from 15 residues. Germline V lookup: CDR1 MNHNY, CDR2 SVGAGI (reference sequence). V lost 7 bases to trimming and J lost 7 bases, with 17 bases between them. The CDR3 DNA sequence: TGTGCCAGCATACCATCTGGGGAGGGCAATTCACCCCTCCACTTT. It encodes CASIPSGEGNSPLHF.

The gene calls are TRBV15 and TRBJ1-2; TRBD1 matches 7 bases. V shed 3 bases and J 8 bases; nucleotides not matched to a gene: 9. The germline CDR1 and CDR2 sequences are LNHNV and YYDKDF (reference sequence). This CDR3 spans 14 amino acids. CDR3 sequence reads: CATSRTGRGQGYTF. The CDR3 DNA is TGTGCCACCAGCAGGACAGGGAGAGGGCAAGGCTACACCTTC.

The rearrangement links TRBV5-1 to TRBJ1-1, with D possibly matching TRBD1 (6 bases). Germline assignment: CDR1 SGHRS and CDR2 YFSETQ. Trimming left V 2 bases short and J 1 base short, with 15 bases between. CDR3 size: 16 residues. CDR3 protein: CASSFTGHDGNTEAFF. The CDR3 nucleotides read TGCGCCAGCAGCTTTACGGGACACGATGGGAACACTGAAGCTTTCTTT.

This rearrangement joins TRBV28 to TRBJ1-2; possibly TRBD1 for D (5 bases). Trimming removed 3 bases at V and 5 bases at J, with 7 bases between. Germline V gene sequence: CDR1 MDHEN, CDR2 SYDVKM. This CDR3 comprises 12 residues. The CDR3 loop reads CASSLGGYGYTF. In DNA, the CDR3 is TGTGCCAGCAGTTTGGGGGGATATGGCTACACCTTC.

The V call is TRBV19, the J call TRBJ1-1; D is unclear. The CDR3 is 12 amino acids. Germline assignment: CDR1 LNHDA and CDR2 SQIVND (reference sequence). Trimming shortened V by 9 bases and J by 4 bases, and 12 bases separated the two germline ends. CDR3 sequence: CASTFGSTEAFF. CDR3 nucleotide sequence: TGTGCCAGCACTTTCGGGAGCACTGAAGCTTTCTTT.

The rearrangement uses TRBV6-1 and TRBJ1-4; possible D gene TRBD1, 6 bases. The CDR3 is 15 residues long. The germline V gene encodes CDR1 MNHNS and CDR2 SASEGT. Trimming cost V 0 bases and J 3 bases, with 8 bases left between them. CDR3 loop: CASSEAGASNEKLFF. The CDR3 DNA reads as TGTGCCAGCAGTGAAGCGGGGGCATCTAATGAAAAACTGTTTTTT.

The genes are TRBV15 and TRBJ1-1; D is perhaps TRBD1 (6 bases). The germline CDR1 and CDR2 sequences are LNHNV and YYDKDF (reference sequence). V lost 2 bases, J lost 2 bases, and 9 bases lay in between. This CDR3 comprises 14 residues. The CDR3 here is CATSRQGRNTEAFF. The CDR3 DNA reads TGTGCCACCAGCAGACAGGGGCGCAACACTGAAGCTTTCTTT.

The sample holds one count of this clone. The chain has TRBV9 and TRBJ2-1; 13 nucleotides agree with TRBD2. Losses at the gene ends were 0 bases for V and 5 bases for J; bases not matched to a gene: 5. The CDR3 extends over 17 amino acids. The germline V gene has CDR1 SGDLS and CDR2 YYNGEE. CDR3 DNA: TGTGCCAGCAGCGTAGCATCGGGGACTAGCGGGAACAATGAGCAGTTCTTC. Translation: CASSVASGTSGNNEQFF.

The gene calls are TRBV3-1 (or the pseudogene TRBV3-2) and TRBJ2-1; D is perhaps TRBD1 (6 bases). The ends were cut back, 1 base at V and 6 bases at J, with 13 bases in the middle. CDR3 length: 15 residues. In germline, CDR1 is LGHDT, CDR2 YNNKEL (reference sequence). This CDR3 is CASSQGMGAGNEQFF. In nucleotides, the CDR3 is TGTGCCAGCAGCCAAGGAATGGGGGCCGGCAATGAGCAGTTCTTC.

The chain recombines TRBV5-1 with TRBJ2-7, with D maybe TRBD1 (5 bases). Germline V lookup: CDR1 SGHRS, CDR2 YFSETQ. Trimming removed 8 bases from V and 1 base from J, with 13 bases in between. CDR3 length: 13 amino acids. The CDR3 DNA sequence: TGCGCCAGTTCTGACAGACCTTCCTACGAGCAGTACTTC. Residues: CASSDRPSYEQYF.

The chain links TRBV19 to TRBJ1-1; TRBD1 is a possible D gene (5 bases). The germline gives CDR1 LNHDA, CDR2 SQIVND (reference sequence). CDR3 length: 14 residues. V shed 4 bases and J shed 3 bases, with 12 bases lying between them. This chain's CDR3 is CASSSLLRDTEAFF. The CDR3 DNA follows: TGTGCCAGTAGTAGCCTTCTCAGGGACACTGAAGCTTTCTTT. Variable domain in full (rest from reference TRBV19 and TRBJ1-1): DGGITQSPKYLFRKEGQNVTLSCEQNLNHDAMYWYRQDPGQGLRLIYYSQIVNDFQKGDIAEGYSVSREKKESFPLTVTSAQKNPTAFYLCASSSLLRDTEAFFGQGTRLTVV.

The V call is TRBV6-6, the J call TRBJ2-7, with 9 bases identical to TRBD2. V was pared by 9 bases and J by 4 bases, with 10 bases of the junction left unmatched. Germline V gives CDR1 MNHNY, CDR2 SVGAGI (reference sequence). The CDR3 has 14 amino acids. The CDR3 coding sequence is TGTGCCAGTGGTCGGACTAGCGACGGGTACGAGCAGTACTTC. Translation gives CASGRTSDGYEQYF.

This clone was counted once. This chain joins TRBV6-5 and TRBJ2-7, with 7 bases that match TRBD1. The germline V gene encodes CDR1 MNHEY and CDR2 SVGAGI. The CDR3 covers 15 residues. The junction had 8 bases not matched to a gene; V was cut back by 4 bases and J by 2 bases. For the CDR3, the DNA is TGTGCCAGCAGTTCCCTCACAGGGGCCACCTACGAGCAGTACTTC. Translating it yields CASSSLTGATYEQYF.